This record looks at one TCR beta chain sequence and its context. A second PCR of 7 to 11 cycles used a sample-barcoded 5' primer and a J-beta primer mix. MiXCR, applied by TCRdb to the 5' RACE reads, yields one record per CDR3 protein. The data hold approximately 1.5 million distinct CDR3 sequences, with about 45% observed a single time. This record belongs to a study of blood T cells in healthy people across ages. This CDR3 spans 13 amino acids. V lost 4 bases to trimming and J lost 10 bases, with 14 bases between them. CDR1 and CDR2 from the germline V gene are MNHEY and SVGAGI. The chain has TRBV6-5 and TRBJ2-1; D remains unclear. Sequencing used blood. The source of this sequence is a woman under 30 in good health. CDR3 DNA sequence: TGTGCCAGCAGTTCCTACGCTTCTAACGAGCAGTTCTTC. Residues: CASSSYASNEQFF.